This T cell receptor (beta chain) was obtained from a study of cytomegalovirus exposure and HLA in healthy donors. Findings of the study overall: Further analysis was carried out later, and it showed several of the most significant clusters appearing linked to common viral pathogens. Researchers catalogued roughly 150 TCR beta chains as cytomegalovirus-associated.

Remarks on this clone: What it binds is unknown.

Amplification used 60 Vbeta primers and 13 Jbeta primers. Sequenced by immunoSEQ multiplex PCR; TCRdb stores in-frame clones only, minus some. The repertoire includes about 70,000 clones, 62% of them detected once, and approximately 2.6% sits in the top ten. This CDR3 comprises 15 residues. V gave up 2 bases and J gave up 0 bases, with 8 bases separating them. Germline loops: CDR1 MNHNS, CDR2 SASEGT. The chain is built from TRBV6-1 and TRBJ1-5; D is possibly TRBD1 (6 bases). This sequence originates from a man aged 25 to 45 in good health and CMV-seronegative. Sequencing input: PBMCs. CDR3: CASSEWDNSNQPQHF. CDR3 nucleotides: TGTGCCAGCAGTGAATGGGACAATAGCAATCAGCCCCAGCATTTT.